A single sample is the source of the 12 T cell receptor beta chains below, sequenced in a study of response to subunit inactivated influenza vaccine. MiXCR was run by TCRdb on the RT-PCR reads, yielding one entry per CDR3 protein. The sample yields about 540,000 distinct CDR3 sequences, roughly a quarter seen once. These data were also filed under a second study, of T cells expressing NK-cell markers. That study adds: 5'RACE template switching built TCR beta cDNA with unique molecular identifiers.

Specimen: CD4+ T cells sorted from PBMCs, collected roughly 12 days after vaccination. The receptor source for this set is a man between 45 and 60 years old who received an inactivated influenza vaccine.

This clonotype was detected a few times. The chain recombines TRBV5-1 with TRBJ1-2; 7 nucleotides agree with TRBD1. CDR1 is SGHRS, CDR2 YFSETQ, per germline. Trimming took 0 bases from V and 2 from J; bases not matched to a gene: 4. The CDR3 runs to 15 residues. CDR3 coding DNA: TGCGCCAGCAGCTTGGGGGACAGAGCAAACTATGGCTACACCTTC. Encoded protein: CASSLGDRANYGYTF.

As for this clonotype: At one boundary the junction diverges from the germline segment, which might be a read error. The chain is built from TRBV2 and TRBJ2-7, with 9 bases identical to TRBD1. Germline V gene lookup returns CDR1 SNHLY and CDR2 FYNNEI. This CDR3 contains 11 residues. The CDR3 coding sequence is TGTGCCAGCAGTACCTACAGGGGGCAGAACTTC. Translating it yields CASSTYRGQNF. The full variable domain, completed using reference TRBV2 and TRBJ2-7, is EPEVTQTPSHQVTQMGQEVILRCVPISNHLYFYWYRQILGQKVEFLVSFYNNEISEKSEIFDDQFSVERPDGSNFTLKIRSTKLEDSAMYFCASSTYRGQNFGPGTRLTVT.

The J gene is TRBJ2-1, the V gene TRBV6-4, with a weak D call TRBD2 (6 bases). Germline loops: CDR1 MRHNA, CDR2 SNTAGT. The CDR3 extends over 13 amino acids. With 9 bases removed from V and 6 bases from J, the gap between germline ends came to 15 bases. CDR3 sequence reads: CARETSSANEQFF. DNA of the CDR3: TGTGCCAGAGAAACATCTAGCGCCAATGAGCAGTTCTTC.

This chain uses TRBV6-5 with TRBJ1-1, with 8 bases matching TRBD1. This CDR3 is built from 15 residues. Trimming cost V 4 bases and J 0 bases; bases outside gene matches: 4. Germline V gives CDR1 MNHEY, CDR2 SVGAGI. As DNA, the CDR3 is TGTGCCAGCAGTTCAGGGACAGGTCTGAACACTGAAGCTTTCTTT. Protein: CASSSGTGLNTEAFF.

This clonotype was recorded a few times. The chain links TRBV20-1 to TRBJ1-3, with 7 bases lining up with TRBD1. The CDR3 totals 14 residues. J gave up 4 bases and V 3 bases, and 6 bases lay outside the gene matches. Per germline, CDR1 DFQATT and CDR2 SNEGSKA (reference sequence). CDR3 coding DNA: TGCAGTGCTAGGTGGACAGGATCCGGAAACACCATATATTTT. As protein: CSARWTGSGNTIYF.

This clonotype has ten or more counts. V is TRBV5-6 and J is TRBJ2-1; TRBD2 matches 7 bases. Germline loops: CDR1 SGHDT, CDR2 YYEEEE. The CDR3 consists of 17 residues. V was pared by 4 bases and J by 0 bases, with 10 bases of the junction left unmatched. The CDR3 sequence is CASSRNRGGVSYNEQFF. As DNA, the CDR3 is TGTGCCAGCAGCCGTAATAGGGGAGGGGTCTCCTACAATGAGCAGTTCTTC.

This clonotype was seen only a few times. The chain links TRBV4-1 to TRBJ2-2; 9 bases match TRBD1. Germline values: CDR1 MGHRA, CDR2 YSYEKL. CDR3 length: 16 amino acids. The V segment lost 2 bases and the J segment 5 bases; nucleotides outside the gene matches: 6. This CDR3 is CASSQQGTGLTGELFF. The DNA of the CDR3 is TGCGCCAGCAGCCAACAGGGGACAGGGTTGACCGGGGAGCTGTTTTTT.

The gene calls are TRBV6-1 and TRBJ1-4; weak D call: TRBD1 (6 bases). CDR1 and CDR2 from the germline V gene are MNHNS and SASEGT. The V gene lost 4 bases and the J gene lost 4 bases, with 7 bases spanning the gap. This CDR3 region has 13 residues. CDR3 in amino acids: CASSGTVNEKLFF. The CDR3 DNA reads as TGTGCCAGCAGTGGGACAGTTAATGAAAAACTGTTTTTT.

In its sample, this clonotype was seen a few times. This chain uses TRBV10-3 with TRBJ2-1; 10 bases are a match to TRBD1. The CDR3 has 16 amino acids. V trimming: 1 base; J trimming: 4 bases; junction bases outside the gene matches: 4. Germline CDR1 and CDR2: ENHRY and SYGVKD. For the CDR3, the DNA is TGTGCCATCAGTGAGTACCGGGACAGGGGATACAATGAGCAGTTCTTC. This codes for CAISEYRDRGYNEQFF.

The V gene is TRBV5-1, the J gene TRBJ2-3; D unresolved. There are 14 residues in the CDR3. V lost 4 bases to trimming and J lost 6 bases, with 15 bases between them. Germline lookup yields CDR1 SGHRS and CDR2 YFSETQ. The DNA for the CDR3 is TGCGCCAGCAGCACTGTCCCCGAAGGGGATACGCAGTATTTT. Encoded protein: CASSTVPEGDTQYF.

In this sample, this clonotype turned up many times. The genes are TRBV29-1 and TRBJ2-3; tentatively, D is TRBD2 (6 bases). Germline V lookup: CDR1 SQVTM, CDR2 ANQGSEA. The CDR3 is 14 amino acids. Trimming took 5 bases from V and 4 from J, leaving 16 bases between them. The chain's CDR3 is CSVKRDLLADTQYF. CDR3 nucleotides: TGCAGCGTTAAACGGGACTTACTCGCAGATACGCAGTATTTT.

This clonotype was counted only a few times. The V call is TRBV7-3, the J call TRBJ2-1; 8 bases are a match to TRBD2. This CDR3 is built from 16 residues. Looked up from germline, CDR1 is SGHTA and CDR2 is FQGTGA. V shed 4 bases, J shed 7 bases, and the junction held 12 bases outside the gene matches. The CDR3 DNA is TGTGCCAGCAGCTCCGGCTTAGCGGGACAATGGAATGAGCAGTTCTTC. This gives the protein CASSSGLAGQWNEQFF.